Listed below are T cell receptor beta chains from one sample, sequenced in a study of immune cell composition in non-small cell lung cancer. This table comes from immunoSEQ multiplex PCR, and its TCRdb copy is limited to in-frame clones, with some not included. The sample shows about 6,800 clones, roughly 86% of them seen only once. The sample taken for sequencing was non-adjacent lung tissue. These receptors all stem from a human donor with non-small cell lung cancer. Both conserved end residues are part of each CDR3. Fields, in order: clone size, V gene, D gene, J gene, CDR3 protein, CDR3 DNA. The D gene is left open where the match is weak. The listing skips clone size in some rows; elsewhere it reads once, few, many or a size class.

NA	TRBV4-2	TRBD2	TRBJ2-3	CASSQDEAGGTDTQYF	TGTGCCAGCAGCCAAGATGAAGCGGGGGGCACAGATACGCAGTATTTT
NA	TRBV13	NA	TRBJ1-2	CASSIGVSYGYTF	TGTGCCAGCAGTATAGGGGTCTCCTATGGCTACACCTTC
NA	TRBV11-1	NA	TRBJ1-6	CASSPSGGSYNSPLHF	TGTGCCAGCAGCCCGTCGGGGGGGTCCTATAATTCACCCCTCCACTTT
NA	TRBV27	NA	TRBJ2-1	CASSLGGHYNEQFF	TGTGCCAGCAGTTTAGGGGGCCACTACAATGAGCAGTTCTTC
few	TRBV27	NA	TRBJ1-4	CASSSPGLGEKLFF	TGTGCCAGCAGTTCACCCGGCCTGGGGGAAAAACTGTTTTTT
NA	TRBV7-9	TRBD1	TRBJ2-7	CASSLLTSTGTEQYF	TGTGCCAGCAGCCTACTTACGTCGACAGGGACCGAGCAGTACTTC
NA	TRBV5-5	NA	TRBJ1-6	CASSLGGSLNSPLHF	TGTGCCAGCAGCTTGGGGGGCAGCCTCAATTCACCCCTCCACTTT
NA	TRBV30	NA	TRBJ1-5	CAWRGPGGNQPQHF	TGTGCCTGGAGGGGCCCGGGCGGCAATCAGCCCCAGCATTTT
NA	TRBV20-1	NA	TRBJ2-5	CSPSEETQYF	TGCAGCCCGAGTGAAGAGACCCAGTACTTC
NA	TRBV7-3	NA	TRBJ2-5	CASSQLGRLGETQYF	TGTGCCAGCAGCCAACTAGGGCGACTCGGGGAGACCCAGTACTTC